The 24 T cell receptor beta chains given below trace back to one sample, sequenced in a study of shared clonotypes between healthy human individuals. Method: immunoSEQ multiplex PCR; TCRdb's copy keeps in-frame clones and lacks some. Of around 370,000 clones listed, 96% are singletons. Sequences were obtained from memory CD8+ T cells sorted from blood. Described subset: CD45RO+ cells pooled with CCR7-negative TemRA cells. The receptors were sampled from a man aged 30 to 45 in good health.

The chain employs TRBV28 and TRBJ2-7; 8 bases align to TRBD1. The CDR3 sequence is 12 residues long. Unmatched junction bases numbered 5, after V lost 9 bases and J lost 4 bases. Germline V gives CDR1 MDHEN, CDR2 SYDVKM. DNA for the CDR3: TGTGCCAGTCAGGGGGCGTATTACGAGCAGTACTTC. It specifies CASQGAYYEQYF.

CDR3 amino acids: CASSQGLAGHNEQFF. DNA for the CDR3: TGTGCCAGCAGCCAGGGACTAGCGGGGCACAATGAGCAGTTCTTC. The rearrangement joins TRBV4-2 to TRBJ2-1; TRBD2 aligns across 13 bases. CDR3 length equals 15 residues. Germline loops: CDR1 LGHNA, CDR2 YNFKEQ. V trimming: 3 bases; J trimming: 5 bases; junction bases outside the gene matches: 1.

The CDR3 nucleotides are TGTGCCAGCGCCCGTTCCGGGACAGGGGATAACATTCAGTACTTC. It is translated as CASARSGTGDNIQYF. The genes are TRBV6-1 and TRBJ2-4; 10 bases agree with TRBD1. The CDR3 totals 15 residues. Trimming took 8 bases from V and 7 from J; bases not matched to a gene: 11. CDR1 and CDR2 (germline): MNHNS, SASEGT.

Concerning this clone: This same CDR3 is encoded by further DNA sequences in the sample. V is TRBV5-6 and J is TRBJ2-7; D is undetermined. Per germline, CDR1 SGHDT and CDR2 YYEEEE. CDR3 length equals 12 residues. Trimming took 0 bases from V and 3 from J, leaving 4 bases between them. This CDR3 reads CASSLGGYEQYF. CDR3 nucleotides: TGTGCCAGCAGCTTGGGAGGCTACGAGCAGTACTTC.

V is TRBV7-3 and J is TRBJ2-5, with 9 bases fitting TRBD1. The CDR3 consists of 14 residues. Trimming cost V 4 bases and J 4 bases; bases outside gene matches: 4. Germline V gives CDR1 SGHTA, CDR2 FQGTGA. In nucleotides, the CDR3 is TGTGCCAGCAGCTACAGGGGGCCTAGAGAGACCCAGTACTTC. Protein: CASSYRGPRETQYF.

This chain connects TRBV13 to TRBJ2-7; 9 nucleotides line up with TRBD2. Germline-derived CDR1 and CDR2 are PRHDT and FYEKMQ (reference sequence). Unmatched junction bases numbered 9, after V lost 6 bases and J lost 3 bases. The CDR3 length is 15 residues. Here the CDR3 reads CASREVAGASYEQYF. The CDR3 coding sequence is TGTGCCAGCAGGGAGGTAGCGGGAGCCAGCTACGAGCAGTACTTC.

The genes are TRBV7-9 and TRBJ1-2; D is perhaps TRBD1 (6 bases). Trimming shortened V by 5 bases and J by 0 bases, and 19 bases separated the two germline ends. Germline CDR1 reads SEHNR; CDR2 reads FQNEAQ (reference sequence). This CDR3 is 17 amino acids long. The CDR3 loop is CASSPSRTVRANYGYTF. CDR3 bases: TGTGCCAGCAGCCCAAGCCGGACAGTCAGAGCTAACTATGGCTACACCTTC.

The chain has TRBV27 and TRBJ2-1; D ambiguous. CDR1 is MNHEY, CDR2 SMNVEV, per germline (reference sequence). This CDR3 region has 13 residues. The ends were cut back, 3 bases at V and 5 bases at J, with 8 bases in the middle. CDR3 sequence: CASSFLGHNEQFF. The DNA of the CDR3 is TGTGCCAGCAGTTTTTTAGGCCACAATGAGCAGTTCTTC.

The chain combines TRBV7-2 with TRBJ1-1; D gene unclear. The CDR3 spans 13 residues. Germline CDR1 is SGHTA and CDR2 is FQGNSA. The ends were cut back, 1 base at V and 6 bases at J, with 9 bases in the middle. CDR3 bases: TGTGCCAGCAGCTTAGAGGTACGATCTGAAGCTTTCTTT. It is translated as CASSLEVRSEAFF.

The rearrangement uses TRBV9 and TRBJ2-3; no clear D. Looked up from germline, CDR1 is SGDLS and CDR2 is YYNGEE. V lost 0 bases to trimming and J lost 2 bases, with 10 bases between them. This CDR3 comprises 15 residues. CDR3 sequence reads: CASSVVGSVTDTQYF. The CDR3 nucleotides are TGTGCCAGCAGCGTAGTTGGTAGTGTCACAGATACGCAGTATTTT.

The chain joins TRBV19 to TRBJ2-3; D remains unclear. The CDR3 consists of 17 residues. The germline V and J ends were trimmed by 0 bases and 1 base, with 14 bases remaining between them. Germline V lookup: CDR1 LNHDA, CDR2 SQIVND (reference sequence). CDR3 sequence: CASSIDGRRRGTDTQYF. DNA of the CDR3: TGTGCCAGTAGTATAGATGGTAGGCGAAGGGGCACAGATACGCAGTATTTT.

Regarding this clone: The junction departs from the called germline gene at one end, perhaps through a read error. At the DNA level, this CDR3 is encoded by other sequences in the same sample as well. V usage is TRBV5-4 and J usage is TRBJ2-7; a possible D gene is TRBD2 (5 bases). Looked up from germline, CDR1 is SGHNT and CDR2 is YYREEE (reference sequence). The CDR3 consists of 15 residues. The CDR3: CASSLGADRVYEQYF. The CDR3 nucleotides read TGTGCCAGCAGCTTAGGAGCGGATCGCGTTTACGAACAGTACTTC.

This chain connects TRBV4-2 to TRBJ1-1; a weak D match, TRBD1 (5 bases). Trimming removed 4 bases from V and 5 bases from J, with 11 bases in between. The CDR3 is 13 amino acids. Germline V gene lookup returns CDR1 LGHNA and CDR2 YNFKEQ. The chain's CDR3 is CASSPWGETEAFF. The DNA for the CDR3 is TGTGCCAGCAGCCCGTGGGGCGAAACTGAAGCTTTCTTT.

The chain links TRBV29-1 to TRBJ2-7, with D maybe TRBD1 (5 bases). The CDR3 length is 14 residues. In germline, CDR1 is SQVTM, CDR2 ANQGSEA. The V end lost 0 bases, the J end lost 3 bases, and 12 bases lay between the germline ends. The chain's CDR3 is CSVEEGWGGYEQYF. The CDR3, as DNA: TGCAGCGTTGAAGAGGGTTGGGGCGGCTACGAGCAGTACTTC.

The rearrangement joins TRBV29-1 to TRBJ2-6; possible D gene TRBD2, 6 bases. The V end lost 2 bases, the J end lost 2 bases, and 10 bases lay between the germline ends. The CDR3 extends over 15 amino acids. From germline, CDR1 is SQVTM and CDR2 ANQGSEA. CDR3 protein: CSVELGRTGANVLTF. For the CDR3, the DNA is TGCAGCGTTGAACTAGGGAGGACTGGGGCCAACGTCCTGACTTTC.

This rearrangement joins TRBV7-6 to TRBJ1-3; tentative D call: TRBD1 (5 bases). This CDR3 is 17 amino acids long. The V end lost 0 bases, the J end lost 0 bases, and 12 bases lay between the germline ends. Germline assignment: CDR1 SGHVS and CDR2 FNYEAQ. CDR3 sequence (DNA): TGTGCCAGCAGCTTAGCGCCAAAGGGACCCTCTGGAAACACCATATATTTT. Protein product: CASSLAPKGPSGNTIYF. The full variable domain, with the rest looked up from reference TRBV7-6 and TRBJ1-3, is GAGVSQSPRYKVTKRGQDVALRCDPISGHVSLYWYRQALGQGPEFLTYFNYEAQQDKSGLPNDRFSAERPEGSISTLTIQRTEQRDSAMYRCASSLAPKGPSGNTIYFGEGSWLTVV.

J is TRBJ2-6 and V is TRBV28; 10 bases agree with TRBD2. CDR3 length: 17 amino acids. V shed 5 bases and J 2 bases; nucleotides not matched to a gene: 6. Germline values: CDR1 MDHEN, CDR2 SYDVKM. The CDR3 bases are TGTGCCAGCAGTGTTAGCGGGAGGCTAACTGGGGCCAACGTCCTGACTTTC. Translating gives CASSVSGRLTGANVLTF.

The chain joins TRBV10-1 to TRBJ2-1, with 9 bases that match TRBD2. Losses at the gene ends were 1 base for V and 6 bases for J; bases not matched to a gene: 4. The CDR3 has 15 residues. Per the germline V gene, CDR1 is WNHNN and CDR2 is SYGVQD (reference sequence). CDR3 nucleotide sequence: TGCGCCAGCAGTGAGTTAGCGGGAGCCCCCAATGAGCAGTTCTTC. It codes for CASSELAGAPNEQFF.

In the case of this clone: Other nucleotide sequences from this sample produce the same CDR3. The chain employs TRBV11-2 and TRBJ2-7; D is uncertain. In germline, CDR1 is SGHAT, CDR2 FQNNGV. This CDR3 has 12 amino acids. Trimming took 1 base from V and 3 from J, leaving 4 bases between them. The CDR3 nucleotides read TGTGCCAGCAGCTTAGGAGACTACGAGCAGTACTTC. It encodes CASSLGDYEQYF.

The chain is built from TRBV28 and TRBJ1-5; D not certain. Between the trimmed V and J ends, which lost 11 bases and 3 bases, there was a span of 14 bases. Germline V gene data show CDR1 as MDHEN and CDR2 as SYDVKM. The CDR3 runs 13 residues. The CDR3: CASKGQINQPQHF. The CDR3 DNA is TGTGCCTCAAAAGGGCAGATCAATCAGCCCCAGCATTTT.

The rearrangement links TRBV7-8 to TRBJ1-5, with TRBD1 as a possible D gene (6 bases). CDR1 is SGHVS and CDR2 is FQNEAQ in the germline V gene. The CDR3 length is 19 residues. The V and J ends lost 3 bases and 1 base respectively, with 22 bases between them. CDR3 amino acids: CASSFGQRTVRGSNQPQHF. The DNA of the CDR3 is TGTGCCAGCAGCTTTGGGCAAAGGACAGTCCGGGGGAGCAATCAGCCCCAGCATTTT.

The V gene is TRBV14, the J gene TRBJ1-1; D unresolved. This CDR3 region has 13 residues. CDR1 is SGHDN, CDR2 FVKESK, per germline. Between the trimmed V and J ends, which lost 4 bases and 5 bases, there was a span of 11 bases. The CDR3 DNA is TGTGCCAGCAGCCTAAAGTTTAAGACTGAAGCTTTCTTT. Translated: CASSLKFKTEAFF.

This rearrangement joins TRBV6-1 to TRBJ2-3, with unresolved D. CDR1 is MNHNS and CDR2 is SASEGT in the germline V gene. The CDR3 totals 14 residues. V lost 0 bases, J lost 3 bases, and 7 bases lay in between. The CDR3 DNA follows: TGTGCCAGCAGTGAAGCTGGGTTAACAGATACGCAGTATTTT. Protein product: CASSEAGLTDTQYF.

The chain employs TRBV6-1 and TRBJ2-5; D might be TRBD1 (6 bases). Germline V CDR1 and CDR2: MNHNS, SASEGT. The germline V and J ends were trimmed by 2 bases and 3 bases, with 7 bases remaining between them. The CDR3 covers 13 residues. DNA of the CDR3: TGTGCCAGCAGTGAATACAGGGAAGAGACCCAGTACTTC. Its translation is CASSEYREETQYF.